This T cell receptor beta chain is drawn from a study of shared clonotypes between healthy human individuals. Clones were read by immunoSEQ multiplex PCR, and TCRdb kept only the in-frame ones, dropping some. This sample has about 2 million clones; 85% to 95% occur once, and the top ten carry about 1.1%. As for this clone: What it recognizes is unknown.

The germline V gene has CDR1 SGHRS and CDR2 YFSETQ. The CDR3 totals 16 residues. J lost 5 bases, V lost 8 bases, and 17 bases had no gene match. CD45RO negativity and positive selection for CCR7 defined naive CD8 cells, a population that excluded terminally differentiated effector memory CD45RA+ cells. Donors, without exception, were Caucasian adults residing in Nashville, Tennessee. General study results and limits: Specimens sampled were limited to blood, with tissue repertoires likely differing.

Sequencing input: naive CD8+ T cells sorted from blood. The receptor was isolated from a man between 18 and 35 years old in good health. The chain is built from TRBV5-1 and TRBJ2-5; 8 nucleotides line up with TRBD1. As DNA, the CDR3 is TGCGCCAGGTGGACAGGGCCATGGGCGGGGAGGGAGACCCAGTACTTC. Translated, it gives CARWTGPWAGRETQYF.